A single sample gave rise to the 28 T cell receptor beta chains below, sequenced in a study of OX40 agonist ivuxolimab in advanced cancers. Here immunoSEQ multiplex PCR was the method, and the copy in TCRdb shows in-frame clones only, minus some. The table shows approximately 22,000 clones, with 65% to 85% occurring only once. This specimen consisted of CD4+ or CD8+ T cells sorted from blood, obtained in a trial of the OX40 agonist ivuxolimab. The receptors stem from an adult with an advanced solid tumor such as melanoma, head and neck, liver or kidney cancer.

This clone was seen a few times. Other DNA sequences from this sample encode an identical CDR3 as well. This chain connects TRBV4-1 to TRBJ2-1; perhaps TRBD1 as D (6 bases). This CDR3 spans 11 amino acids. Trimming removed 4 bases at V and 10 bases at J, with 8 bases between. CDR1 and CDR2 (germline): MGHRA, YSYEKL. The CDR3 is CASSLGQEQFF. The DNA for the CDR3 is TGCGCCAGCAGCCTGGGACAAGAGCAGTTCTTC.

The DNA for the CDR3 is TGTGCCAGCAGCTTCGGCGGTCAGAACACAGATACGCAGTATTTT. It is translated as CASSFGGQNTDTQYF. The chain has TRBV13 and TRBJ2-3; D is unresolved. V lost 3 bases and J 2 bases, leaving 12 bases between the germline ends. The CDR3 consists of 15 residues. The germline gives CDR1 PRHDT, CDR2 FYEKMQ (reference sequence).

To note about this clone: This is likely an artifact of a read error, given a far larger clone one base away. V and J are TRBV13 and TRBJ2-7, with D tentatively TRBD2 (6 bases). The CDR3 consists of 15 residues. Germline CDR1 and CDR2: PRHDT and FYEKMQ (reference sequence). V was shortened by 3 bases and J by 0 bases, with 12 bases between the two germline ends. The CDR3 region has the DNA TGTGCCAGCAGCTTTGCCCAGGGAGGCTCCTACGAGCAGTACTTC. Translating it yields CASSFAQGGSYEQYF. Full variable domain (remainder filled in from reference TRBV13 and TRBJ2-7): AAGVIQSPRHLIKEKRETATLKCYPIPRHDTVYWYQQGPGQDPQFLISFYEKMQSDKGSIPDRFSAQQFSDYHSELNMSSLELGDSALYFCASSFAQGGSYEQYFGPGTRLTVT.

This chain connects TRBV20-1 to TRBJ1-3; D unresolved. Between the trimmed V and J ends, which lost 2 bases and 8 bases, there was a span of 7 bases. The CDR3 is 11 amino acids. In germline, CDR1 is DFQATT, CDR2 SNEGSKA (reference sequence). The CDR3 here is CSARHADTIYF. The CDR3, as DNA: TGCAGTGCTAGACACGCGGACACCATATATTTT.

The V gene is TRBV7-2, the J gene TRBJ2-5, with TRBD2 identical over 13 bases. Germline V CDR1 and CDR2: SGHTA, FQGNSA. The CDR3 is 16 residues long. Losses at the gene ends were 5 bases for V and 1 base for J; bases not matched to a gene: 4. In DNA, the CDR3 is TGTGCCAGCAGCGCCACTAGCGGGGGGGCCCAAGAGACCCAGTACTTC. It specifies CASSATSGGAQETQYF.

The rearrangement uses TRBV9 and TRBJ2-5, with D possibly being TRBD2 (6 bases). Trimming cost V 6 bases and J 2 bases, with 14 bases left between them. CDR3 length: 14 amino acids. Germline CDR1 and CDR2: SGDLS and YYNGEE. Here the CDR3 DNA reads TGTGCCAGCACCTGGGGGGACGGGCAAGAGACCCAGTACTTC. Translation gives CASTWGDGQETQYF.

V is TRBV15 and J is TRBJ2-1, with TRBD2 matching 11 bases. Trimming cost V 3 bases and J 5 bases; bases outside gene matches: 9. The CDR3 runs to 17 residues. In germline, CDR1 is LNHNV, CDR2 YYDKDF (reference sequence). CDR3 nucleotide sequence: TGTGCCACCAGCAGGGCAACCGGGACTAGCGGAGACAATGAGCAGTTCTTC. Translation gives CATSRATGTSGDNEQFF.

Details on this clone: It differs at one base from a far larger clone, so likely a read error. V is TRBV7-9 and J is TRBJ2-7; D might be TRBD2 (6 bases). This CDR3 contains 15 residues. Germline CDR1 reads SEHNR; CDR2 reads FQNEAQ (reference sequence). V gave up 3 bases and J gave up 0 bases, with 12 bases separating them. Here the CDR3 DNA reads TGTGCCAGCAGCTTTGCCCAGGGAGGCTCCTACGAGCAGTACTTC. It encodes CASSFAQGGSYEQYF.

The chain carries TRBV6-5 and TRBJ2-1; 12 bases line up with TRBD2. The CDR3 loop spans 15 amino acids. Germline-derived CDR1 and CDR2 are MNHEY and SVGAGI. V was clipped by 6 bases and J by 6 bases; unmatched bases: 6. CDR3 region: CASSSSGRAVNEQFF. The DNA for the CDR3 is TGTGCCAGCAGCTCTAGCGGGAGGGCTGTCAATGAGCAGTTCTTC.

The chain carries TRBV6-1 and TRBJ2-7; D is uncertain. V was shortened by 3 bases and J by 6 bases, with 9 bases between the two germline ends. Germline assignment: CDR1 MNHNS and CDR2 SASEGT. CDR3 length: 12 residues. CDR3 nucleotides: TGTGCCAGCAGTGATTCTTCCCTCGAGCAGTACTTC. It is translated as CASSDSSLEQYF.

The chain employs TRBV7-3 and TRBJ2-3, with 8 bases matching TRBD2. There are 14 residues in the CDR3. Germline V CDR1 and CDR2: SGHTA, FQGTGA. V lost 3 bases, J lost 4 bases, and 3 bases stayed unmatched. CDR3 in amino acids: CASSFGGASDTQYF. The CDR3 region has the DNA TGTGCCAGCAGCTTCGGGGGGGCGTCAGATACGCAGTATTTT.

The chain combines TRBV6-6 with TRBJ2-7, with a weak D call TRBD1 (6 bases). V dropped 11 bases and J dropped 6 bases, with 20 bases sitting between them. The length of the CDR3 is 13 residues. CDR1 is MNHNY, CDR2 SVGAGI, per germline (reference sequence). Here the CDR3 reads CAGGNREFGEQYF. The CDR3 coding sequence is TGTGCCGGAGGCAACAGGGAATTCGGCGAGCAGTACTTC.

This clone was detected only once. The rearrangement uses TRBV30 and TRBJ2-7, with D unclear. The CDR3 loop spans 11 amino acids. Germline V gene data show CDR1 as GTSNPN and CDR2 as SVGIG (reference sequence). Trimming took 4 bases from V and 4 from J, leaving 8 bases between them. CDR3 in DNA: TGTGCCTGGACAACGCCTTACGAGCAGTACTTC. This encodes CAWTTPYEQYF.

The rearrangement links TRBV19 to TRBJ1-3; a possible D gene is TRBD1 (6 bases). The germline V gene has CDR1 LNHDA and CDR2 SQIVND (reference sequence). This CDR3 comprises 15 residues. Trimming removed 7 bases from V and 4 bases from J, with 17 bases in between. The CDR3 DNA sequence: TGTGCCAGTACACCACAGGGCTCCATCGGAAACACCATATATTTT. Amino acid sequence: CASTPQGSIGNTIYF.

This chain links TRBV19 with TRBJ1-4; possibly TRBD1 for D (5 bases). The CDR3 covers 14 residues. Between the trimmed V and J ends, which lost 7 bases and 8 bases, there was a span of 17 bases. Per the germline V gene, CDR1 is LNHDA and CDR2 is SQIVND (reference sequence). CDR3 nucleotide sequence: TGTGCCAGTAACCACGGGGACGTGTCCGAAAAACTGTTTTTT. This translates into CASNHGDVSEKLFF.

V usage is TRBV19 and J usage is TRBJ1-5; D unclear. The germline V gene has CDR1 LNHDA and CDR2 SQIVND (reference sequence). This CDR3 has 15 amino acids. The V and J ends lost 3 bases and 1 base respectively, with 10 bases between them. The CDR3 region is CASSIPARSNQPQHF. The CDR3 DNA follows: TGTGCCAGTAGTATCCCTGCGAGAAGCAATCAGCCCCAGCATTTT.

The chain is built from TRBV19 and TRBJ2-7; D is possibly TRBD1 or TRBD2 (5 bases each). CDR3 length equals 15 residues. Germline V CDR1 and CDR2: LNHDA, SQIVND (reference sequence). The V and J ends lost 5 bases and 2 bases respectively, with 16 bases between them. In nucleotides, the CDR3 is TGTGCCAGTAGTCCTCCCGGGGCAGGTACCTACGAGCAGTACTTC. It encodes CASSPPGAGTYEQYF.

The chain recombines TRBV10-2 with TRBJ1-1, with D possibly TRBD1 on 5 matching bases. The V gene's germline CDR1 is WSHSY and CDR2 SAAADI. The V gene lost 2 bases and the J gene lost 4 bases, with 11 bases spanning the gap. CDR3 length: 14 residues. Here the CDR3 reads CASSEDSIGTEAFF. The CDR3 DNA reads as TGCGCCAGCAGTGAGGACAGTATCGGCACTGAAGCTTTCTTT.

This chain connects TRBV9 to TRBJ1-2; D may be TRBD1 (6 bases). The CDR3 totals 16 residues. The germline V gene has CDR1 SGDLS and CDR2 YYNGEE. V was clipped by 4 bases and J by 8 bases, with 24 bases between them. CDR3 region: CASSPIRGPPSEGYTF. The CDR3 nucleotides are TGTGCCAGCAGCCCCATCAGGGGTCCTCCGTCGGAGGGCTACACCTTC.

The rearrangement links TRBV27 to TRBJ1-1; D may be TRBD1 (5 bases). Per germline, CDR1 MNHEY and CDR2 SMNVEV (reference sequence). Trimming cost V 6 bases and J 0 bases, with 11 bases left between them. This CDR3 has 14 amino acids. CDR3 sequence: CASSQRGLNTEAFF. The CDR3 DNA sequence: TGTGCCAGCAGCCAGAGGGGTTTGAACACTGAAGCTTTCTTT.

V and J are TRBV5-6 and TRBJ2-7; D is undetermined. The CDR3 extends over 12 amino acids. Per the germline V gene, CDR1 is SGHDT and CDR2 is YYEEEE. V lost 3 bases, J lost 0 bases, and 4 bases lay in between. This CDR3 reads CASSSFSYEQYF. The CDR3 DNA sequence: TGTGCCAGCAGCTCTTTCTCCTACGAGCAGTACTTC. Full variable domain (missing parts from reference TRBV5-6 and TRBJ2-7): DAGVTQSPTHLIKTRGQQVTLRCSPKSGHDTVSWYQQALGQGPQFIFQYYEEEERQRGNFPDRFSGHQFPNYSSELNVNALLLGDSALYLCASSSFSYEQYFGPGTRLTVT.

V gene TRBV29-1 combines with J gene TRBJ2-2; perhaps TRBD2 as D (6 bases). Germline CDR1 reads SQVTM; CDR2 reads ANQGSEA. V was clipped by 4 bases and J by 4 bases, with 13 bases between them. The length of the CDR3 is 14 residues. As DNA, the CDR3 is TGCAGCGTTGGAGGGGTGGGGGGCACCGGGGAGCTGTTTTTT. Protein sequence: CSVGGVGGTGELFF.

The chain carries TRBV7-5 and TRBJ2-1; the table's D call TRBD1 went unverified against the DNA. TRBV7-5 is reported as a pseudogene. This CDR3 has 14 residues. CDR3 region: CASSGTGGWNEQFF. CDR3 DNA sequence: TGTGCCAGCAGCGGGACAGGGGGCTGGAATGAGCAGTTCTTC.

CDR3 residues: CASSPRGGVNYGYTF. The CDR3 DNA follows: TGTGCCAGCAGTCCTAGGGGTGGGGTTAACTATGGCTACACCTTC. V gene TRBV28 combines with J gene TRBJ1-2; possibly TRBD1 for D (5 bases). The CDR3 loop spans 15 amino acids. From germline, CDR1 is MDHEN and CDR2 SYDVKM. V was shortened by 5 bases and J by 1 base, with 14 bases between the two germline ends.

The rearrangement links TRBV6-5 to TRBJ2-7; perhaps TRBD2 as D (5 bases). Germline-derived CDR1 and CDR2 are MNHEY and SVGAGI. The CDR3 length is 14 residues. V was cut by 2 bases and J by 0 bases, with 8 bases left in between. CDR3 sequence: CASSYEADSYEQYF. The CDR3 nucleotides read TGTGCCAGCAGTTACGAAGCGGACTCCTACGAGCAGTACTTC.

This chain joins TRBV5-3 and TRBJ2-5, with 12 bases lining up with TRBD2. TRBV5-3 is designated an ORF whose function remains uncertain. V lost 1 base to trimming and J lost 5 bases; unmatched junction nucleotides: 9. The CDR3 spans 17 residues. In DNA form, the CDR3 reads TGTGCCAGAAGCTTGTCCCCTAGCGGGGGGGCGGAGGAGACCCAGTACTTC. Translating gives CARSLSPSGGAEETQYF.

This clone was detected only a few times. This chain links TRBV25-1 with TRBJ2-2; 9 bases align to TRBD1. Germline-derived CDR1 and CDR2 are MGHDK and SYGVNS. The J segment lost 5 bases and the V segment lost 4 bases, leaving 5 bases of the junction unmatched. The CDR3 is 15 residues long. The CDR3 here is CASSGPTGGTGELFF. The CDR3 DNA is TGTGCCAGCAGTGGGCCGACAGGGGGAACCGGGGAGCTGTTTTTT.

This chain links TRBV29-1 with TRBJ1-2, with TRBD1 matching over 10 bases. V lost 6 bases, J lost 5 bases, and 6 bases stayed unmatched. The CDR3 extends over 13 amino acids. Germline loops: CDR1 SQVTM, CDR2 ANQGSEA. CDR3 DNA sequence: TGCAGCGTCTGGGACAGGGGACTATATGGCTACACCTTC. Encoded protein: CSVWDRGLYGYTF.